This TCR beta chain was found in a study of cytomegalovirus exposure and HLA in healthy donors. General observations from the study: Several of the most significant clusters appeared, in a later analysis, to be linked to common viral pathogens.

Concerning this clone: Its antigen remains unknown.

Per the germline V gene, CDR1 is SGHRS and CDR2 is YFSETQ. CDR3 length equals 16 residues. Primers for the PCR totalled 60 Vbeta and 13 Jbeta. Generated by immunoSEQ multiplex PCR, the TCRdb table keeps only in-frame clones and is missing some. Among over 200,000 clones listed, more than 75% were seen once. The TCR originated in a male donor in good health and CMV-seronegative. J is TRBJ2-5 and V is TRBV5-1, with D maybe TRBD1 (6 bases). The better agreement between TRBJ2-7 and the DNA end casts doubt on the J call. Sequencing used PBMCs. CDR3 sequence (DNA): TGCGCCAGCAGCCCGGATGGCAGGGGAGACTCCTACGAGCAGTACTTC. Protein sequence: CASSPDGRGDSYEQYF.